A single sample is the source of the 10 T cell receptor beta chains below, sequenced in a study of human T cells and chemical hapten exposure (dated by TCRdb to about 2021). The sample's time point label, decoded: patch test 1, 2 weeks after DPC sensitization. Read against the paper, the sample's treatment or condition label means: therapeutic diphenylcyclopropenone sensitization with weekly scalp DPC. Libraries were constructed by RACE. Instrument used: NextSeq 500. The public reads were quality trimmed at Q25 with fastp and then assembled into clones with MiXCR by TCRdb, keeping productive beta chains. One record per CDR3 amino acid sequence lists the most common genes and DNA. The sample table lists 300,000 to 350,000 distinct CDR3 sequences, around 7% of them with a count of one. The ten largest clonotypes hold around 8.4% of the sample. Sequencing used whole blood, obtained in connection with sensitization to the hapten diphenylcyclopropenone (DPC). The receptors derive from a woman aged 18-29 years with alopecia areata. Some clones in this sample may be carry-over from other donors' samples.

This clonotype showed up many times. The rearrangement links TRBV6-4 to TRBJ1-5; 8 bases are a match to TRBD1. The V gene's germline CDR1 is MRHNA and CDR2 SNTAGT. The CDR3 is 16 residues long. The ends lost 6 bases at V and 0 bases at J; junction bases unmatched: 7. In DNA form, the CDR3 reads TGTGCCAGCAGGGGTCGGGGACAGGATAGCAATCAGCCCCAGCATTTT. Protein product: CASRGRGQDSNQPQHF.

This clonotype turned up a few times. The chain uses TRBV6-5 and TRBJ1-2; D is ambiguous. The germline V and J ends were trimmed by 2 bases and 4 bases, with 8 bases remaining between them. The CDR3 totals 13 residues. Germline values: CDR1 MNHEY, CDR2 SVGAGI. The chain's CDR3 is CASSYTGIYGYTF. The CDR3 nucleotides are TGTGCCAGCAGTTACACGGGGATCTATGGCTACACCTTC.

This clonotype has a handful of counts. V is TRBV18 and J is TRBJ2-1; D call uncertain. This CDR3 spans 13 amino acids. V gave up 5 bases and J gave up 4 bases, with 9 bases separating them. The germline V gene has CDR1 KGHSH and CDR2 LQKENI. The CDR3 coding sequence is TGTGCCAGCTCAACGTACGAGTACAATGAGCAGTTCTTC. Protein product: CASSTYEYNEQFF.

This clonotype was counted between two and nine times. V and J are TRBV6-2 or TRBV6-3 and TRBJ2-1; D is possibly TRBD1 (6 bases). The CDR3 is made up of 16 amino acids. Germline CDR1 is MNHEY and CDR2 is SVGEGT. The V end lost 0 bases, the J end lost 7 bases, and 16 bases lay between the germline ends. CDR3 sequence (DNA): TGTGCCAGCAGTTACTCGGTGGATACAGGGAAGAATGAGCAGTTCTTC. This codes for CASSYSVDTGKNEQFF.

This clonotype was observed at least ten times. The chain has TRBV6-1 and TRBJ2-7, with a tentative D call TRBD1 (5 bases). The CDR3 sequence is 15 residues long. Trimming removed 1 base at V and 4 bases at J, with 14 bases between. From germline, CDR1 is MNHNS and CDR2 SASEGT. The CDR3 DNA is TGTGCCAGCAGTGAAGTTTTGCAGGGTTGGTACGAGCAGTACTTC. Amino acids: CASSEVLQGWYEQYF.

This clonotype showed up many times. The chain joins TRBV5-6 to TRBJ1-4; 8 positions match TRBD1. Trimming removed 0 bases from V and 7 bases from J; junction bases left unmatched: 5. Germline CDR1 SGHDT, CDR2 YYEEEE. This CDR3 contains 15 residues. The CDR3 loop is CASSLEAGGGEKLFF. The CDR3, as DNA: TGTGCCAGCAGCTTGGAGGCAGGGGGCGGTGAAAAACTGTTTTTT.

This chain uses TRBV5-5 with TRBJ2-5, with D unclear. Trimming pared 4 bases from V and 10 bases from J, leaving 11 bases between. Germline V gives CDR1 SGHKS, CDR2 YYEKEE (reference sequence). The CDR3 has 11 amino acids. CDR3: CASSPGGDQYF. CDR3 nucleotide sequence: TGTGCCAGCAGCCCGGGCGGAGACCAGTACTTC.

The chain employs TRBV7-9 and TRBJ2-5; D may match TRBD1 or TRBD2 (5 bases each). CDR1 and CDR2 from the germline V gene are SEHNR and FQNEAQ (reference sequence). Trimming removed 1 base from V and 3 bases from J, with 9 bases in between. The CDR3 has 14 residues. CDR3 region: CASSLGRGEETQYF. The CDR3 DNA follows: TGTGCCAGCAGCTTAGGACGGGGCGAAGAGACCCAGTACTTC.

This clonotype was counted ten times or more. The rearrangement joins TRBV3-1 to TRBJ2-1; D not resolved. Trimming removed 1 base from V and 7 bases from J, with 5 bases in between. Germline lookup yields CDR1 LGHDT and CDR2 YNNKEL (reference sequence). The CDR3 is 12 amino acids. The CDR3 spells CASSQVPNEQFF. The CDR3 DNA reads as TGTGCCAGCAGCCAAGTTCCGAATGAGCAGTTCTTC.

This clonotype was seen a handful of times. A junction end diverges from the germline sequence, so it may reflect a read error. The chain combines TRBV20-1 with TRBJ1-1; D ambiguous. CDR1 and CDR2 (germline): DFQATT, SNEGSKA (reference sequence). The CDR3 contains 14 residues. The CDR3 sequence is CSASPGIENAEAFF. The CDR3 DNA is TGCAGTGCTTCTCCCGGGATCGAGAACGCTGAAGCTTTCTTT.